Each of the 30 T cell receptor beta chains below was sequenced from the same sample in a study of cytomegalovirus exposure and HLA in healthy donors. Generated by immunoSEQ multiplex PCR, the TCRdb table keeps only in-frame clones and is missing some. In the table there are 150,000 to 200,000 clones, around 81% of which are singletons. The source material was PBMCs. These receptors all stem from a woman between 18 and 29 years old in good health and CMV-seropositive.

This chain links TRBV4-1 with TRBJ1-4, with D possibly matching TRBD1 (5 bases). In germline, CDR1 is MGHRA, CDR2 YSYEKL. The CDR3 is made up of 16 amino acids. Between the trimmed V and J ends, which lost 3 bases and 6 bases, there was a span of 17 bases. The CDR3 loop reads CASSHDSRSADEKLFF. The CDR3 DNA follows: TGCGCCAGCAGCCACGACAGCAGGTCTGCGGATGAAAAACTGTTTTTT.

This rearrangement joins TRBV2 to TRBJ1-1, with TRBD1 matching 9 bases. The CDR3 length is 15 residues. Germline CDR1 and CDR2: SNHLY and FYNNEI. With 5 bases clipped from V and 6 bases from J, the junction kept 10 bases outside the gene matches. The CDR3 coding sequence is TGTGCCAGCAGTTCAATGGGACAGGGTTTTGCTGAAGCTTTCTTT. This translates into CASSSMGQGFAEAFF.

This clone came up a few times. J is TRBJ2-7 and V is TRBV5-6; the D gene is possibly TRBD1 (6 bases). This CDR3 spans 14 amino acids. V was cut by 5 bases and J by 1 base, with 13 bases left in between. Germline assignment: CDR1 SGHDT and CDR2 YYEEEE. For the CDR3, the DNA is TGTGCCAGCAGACTGAAGGACAGATCCTACGAGCAGTACTTC. It encodes CASRLKDRSYEQYF. The full variable domain, in which reference TRBV5-6 and TRBJ2-7 provide the parts outside the CDR3, is DAGVTQSPTHLIKTRGQQVTLRCSPKSGHDTVSWYQQALGQGPQFIFQYYEEEERQRGNFPDRFSGHQFPNYSSELNVNALLLGDSALYLCASRLKDRSYEQYFGPGTRLTVT.

The chain carries TRBV29-1 and TRBJ2-5; TRBD2 aligns across 11 bases. The junction had 14 bases not matched to a gene; V was cut back by 0 bases and J by 5 bases. CDR3 length: 18 amino acids. Germline V gene data show CDR1 as SQVTM and CDR2 as ANQGSEA. The CDR3 is CSVEDPGASGGPLETQYF. The CDR3 DNA reads TGCAGCGTTGAAGATCCGGGGGCTAGCGGGGGGCCCCTGGAGACCCAGTACTTC.

The chain uses TRBV10-1 and TRBJ1-6; TRBD1 agrees at 7 bases. V trimming: 7 bases; J trimming: 0 bases; junction bases outside the gene matches: 9. This CDR3 is built from 17 residues. Germline V gives CDR1 WNHNN, CDR2 SYGVQD (reference sequence). As DNA, the CDR3 is TGCGCCAGCAAGGGACAGACTATAGACTCCTATAATTCACCCCTCCACTTT. It is translated as CASKGQTIDSYNSPLHF.

The genes are TRBV5-4 and TRBJ2-2; a weak D match, TRBD2 (7 bases). Between the trimmed V and J ends, which lost 2 bases and 3 bases, there was a span of 14 bases. Germline V lookup: CDR1 SGHNT, CDR2 YYREEE (reference sequence). CDR3 size: 16 residues. This CDR3 reads CASSLGGGVDTGELFF. In nucleotides, the CDR3 is TGTGCCAGCAGCTTAGGGGGGGGAGTCGACACCGGGGAGCTGTTTTTT.

This sequence joins TRBV7-3 and TRBJ2-3; D uncertain. Germline CDR1 and CDR2: SGHTA and FQGTGA. V was clipped by 8 bases and J by 1 base, with 10 bases between them. This CDR3 comprises 13 residues. In nucleotides, the CDR3 is TGTGCCAGCGGTGAGCATGGCACAGATACGCAGTATTTT. Translated, it gives CASGEHGTDTQYF.

This sequence joins TRBV7-2 and TRBJ2-3; TRBD2 aligns across 14 bases. This CDR3 is 16 amino acids long. In germline, CDR1 is SGHTA, CDR2 FQGNSA. V gave up 5 bases and J gave up 3 bases; unmatched junction bases: 4. CDR3 DNA sequence: TGTGCCAGCAGCCCGGGACTAGCGGGGGCTACAGATACGCAGTATTTT. Translated, it gives CASSPGLAGATDTQYF.

V and J are TRBV6-1 and TRBJ1-6; D is perhaps TRBD1 (6 bases). Trimming stripped 6 bases from V and 7 bases from J, with 10 bases between. CDR3 length equals 13 residues. Looked up from germline, CDR1 is MNHNS and CDR2 is SASEGT. The DNA of the CDR3 is TGTGCCAGCAGGGATACAGGGAATTCACCCCTCCACTTT. The encoded protein is CASRDTGNSPLHF.

The table lists this clone with a few counts. The chain joins TRBV7-9 to TRBJ1-2; TRBD1 matches 7 bases. The J segment lost 4 bases and the V segment lost 5 bases, leaving 10 bases of the junction unmatched. The CDR3 loop spans 15 amino acids. Germline-derived CDR1 and CDR2 are SEHNR and FQNEAQ (reference sequence). The CDR3 here is CASSREGASTYGYTF. For the CDR3, the DNA is TGTGCCAGCAGCAGAGAGGGGGCTAGTACCTATGGCTACACCTTC.

This clone was seen just once. The chain uses TRBV4-3 and TRBJ2-6; D remains ambiguous. The CDR3 sequence is 14 residues long. V was trimmed by 2 bases and J by 4 bases, leaving 6 bases between them. The V gene's germline CDR1 is LGHNA and CDR2 YSLEER. CDR3 nucleotides: TGCGCCAGCAGCCAAAGAGCCGGGGCCAACGTCCTGACTTTC. This gives the protein CASSQRAGANVLTF.

V usage is TRBV5-6 and J usage is TRBJ1-1; 11 bases line up with TRBD1. CDR3 length equals 13 residues. Germline CDR1 SGHDT, CDR2 YYEEEE. The V gene end was trimmed by 4 bases and the J gene end by 5 bases; junction bases not matched to a gene: 1. For the CDR3, the DNA is TGTGCCAGCAGCGGGACAGGGGGGACTGAAGCTTTCTTT. This translates into CASSGTGGTEAFF.

The chain couples TRBV25-1 to TRBJ2-1, with 9 bases identical to TRBD1. The CDR3 totals 15 residues. Trimming cost V 4 bases and J 2 bases; bases outside gene matches: 3. From germline, CDR1 is MGHDK and CDR2 SYGVNS. CDR3 protein: CASSGRDRAYNEQFF. Here the CDR3 DNA reads TGTGCCAGCAGTGGAAGGGACAGGGCCTACAATGAGCAGTTCTTC.

The chain uses TRBV29-1 and TRBJ2-1; D is perhaps TRBD2 (5 bases). Per germline, CDR1 SQVTM and CDR2 ANQGSEA. This CDR3 comprises 9 residues. The V end lost 5 bases, the J end lost 9 bases, and 5 bases lay between the germline ends. The CDR3 spells CSVSGEQFF. In nucleotides, the CDR3 is TGCAGCGTTAGCGGTGAGCAGTTCTTC.

This clone was recorded only once. V is TRBV2 and J is TRBJ2-1; a possible D gene is TRBD1 (6 bases). V was trimmed by 8 bases and J by 8 bases, leaving 10 bases between them. Germline-derived CDR1 and CDR2 are SNHLY and FYNNEI. The CDR3 covers 11 residues. The DNA of the CDR3 is TGTGCCAGCGGCGAGGGGGATGAGCAGTTCTTC. It is translated as CASGEGDEQFF.

This clone was recorded once. The chain combines TRBV7-6 with TRBJ1-4; the D gene is possibly TRBD1 (5 bases). The CDR3 is 14 amino acids. Trimming took 5 bases from V and 7 from J, leaving 14 bases between them. Germline CDR1 reads SGHVS; CDR2 reads FNYEAQ. CDR3 in amino acids: CASSPTDRFEKLFF. CDR3 DNA: TGTGCCAGCAGCCCGACCGACAGATTTGAAAAACTGTTTTTT.

This chain joins TRBV10-3 and TRBJ1-1; 9 positions agree with TRBD1. The CDR3 consists of 12 residues. Germline values: CDR1 ENHRY, CDR2 SYGVKD. After removal of 10 bases from V and 3 bases from J, the junction contained 3 bases not matched to a gene. The chain's CDR3 is CATRDRDTEAFF. CDR3 in DNA: TGTGCCACCCGGGACAGGGACACTGAAGCTTTCTTT.

The chain employs TRBV27 and TRBJ1-1; TRBD1 agrees at 8 bases. Germline CDR1 is MNHEY and CDR2 is SMNVEV (reference sequence). V lost 4 bases, J lost 4 bases, and 8 bases stayed unmatched. The CDR3 spans 15 residues. CDR3 coding DNA: TGTGCCAGCAGTTCCCCCGCCAGGGGGCCCACTGAAGCTTTCTTT. Translation: CASSSPARGPTEAFF.

The V call is TRBV14, the J call TRBJ1-2, with 7 nucleotides matching TRBD1. The CDR3 totals 16 residues. V was clipped by 5 bases and J by 6 bases; unmatched bases: 15. Germline CDR1 and CDR2: SGHDN and FVKESK. CDR3 nucleotide sequence: TGTGCCAGCAGCGTGAATACAGGGGTGGAGAACGATGGCTACACCTTC. Protein product: CASSVNTGVENDGYTF.

About this clone itself: Its ends do not fully match the called genes, so a read error is possible. The chain links TRBV4-3 to TRBJ1-3; D is perhaps TRBD1 (6 bases). This CDR3 region has 16 residues. The germline V gene encodes CDR1 LGHNA and CDR2 YSLEER. CDR3 in DNA: TGCGCCAGCAGACAAGACAGGTTGAGCTCTGGAAACACCATATATTTT. It is translated as CASRQDRLSSGNTIYF.

V and J are TRBV19 and TRBJ1-5; D remains unclear. This CDR3 is 14 amino acids long. V was pared by 7 bases and J by 5 bases, with 15 bases between. CDR1 and CDR2 from the germline V gene are LNHDA and SQIVND (reference sequence). The CDR3, as DNA: TGTGCCAGTAATCTTGTCCCTCTCGATCAGCCCCAGCATTTT. Translation gives CASNLVPLDQPQHF.

The chain recombines TRBV2 with TRBJ2-3; TRBD2 might be the D (5 bases). Trimming removed 6 bases from V and 2 bases from J, with 21 bases in between. The germline V gene has CDR1 SNHLY and CDR2 FYNNEI. The CDR3 extends over 17 amino acids. In DNA, the CDR3 is TGTGCCAGCAGGAAGGGTCCCGGTGGAGCGGTCACAGATACGCAGTATTTT. Protein product: CASRKGPGGAVTDTQYF.

V is TRBV7-9 and J is TRBJ2-5, with D perhaps matching TRBD1 (6 bases). This CDR3 is 16 amino acids long. The V gene's germline CDR1 is SEHNR and CDR2 FQNEAQ (reference sequence). V lost 0 bases and J lost 4, with 15 bases in between. DNA of the CDR3: TGTGCCAGCAGCTTAGCTGGGGGCGTGAGTAGAGAGACCCAGTACTTC. Its protein product is CASSLAGGVSRETQYF.

The chain combines TRBV5-6 with TRBJ2-1; perhaps TRBD1 as D (6 bases). The germline CDR1 and CDR2 sequences are SGHDT and YYEEEE. The CDR3 sequence is 14 residues long. The V gene lost 4 bases and the J gene lost 4 bases, with 12 bases spanning the gap. In DNA form, the CDR3 reads TGTGCCAGCAGCCCGGGACACCCTTACAATGAGCAGTTCTTC. Protein sequence: CASSPGHPYNEQFF.

V gene TRBV2 combines with J gene TRBJ1-1; D gene uncertain. This CDR3 spans 15 amino acids. In germline, CDR1 is SNHLY, CDR2 FYNNEI. V dropped 6 bases and J dropped 2 bases, with 16 bases sitting between them. The CDR3 sequence: CASRSGSFSNTEAFF. For the CDR3, the DNA is TGTGCCAGCAGATCTGGCAGTTTCTCAAACACTGAAGCTTTCTTT. Using reference TRBV2 and TRBJ1-1 for the parts outside the CDR3, the full variable domain is EPEVTQTPSHQVTQMGQEVILRCVPISNHLYFYWYRQILGQKVEFLVSFYNNEISEKSEIFDDQFSVERPDGSNFTLKIRSTKLEDSAMYFCASRSGSFSNTEAFFGQGTRLTVV.

J is TRBJ1-5 and V is TRBV19; the D is unclear. Trimming cost V 3 bases and J 5 bases, with 14 bases left between them. This CDR3 has 15 residues. Germline CDR1 and CDR2: LNHDA and SQIVND (reference sequence). DNA of the CDR3: TGTGCCAGTAGTATTACCCTGCGGCGATATCAGCCCCAGCATTTT. Translation gives CASSITLRRYQPQHF.

The chain combines TRBV9 with TRBJ2-5; D may be TRBD1 (5 bases). The CDR3 length is 14 residues. The germline V and J ends were trimmed by 0 bases and 5 bases, with 11 bases remaining between them. The germline CDR1 and CDR2 sequences are SGDLS and YYNGEE. For the CDR3, the DNA is TGTGCCAGCAGCGTAGGGGGTGGGGCGGAGACCCAGTACTTC. It yields the protein CASSVGGGAETQYF.

This clone was observed once. The chain has TRBV6-1 and TRBJ2-1; tentative D call: TRBD1 (5 bases). CDR3 length equals 15 residues. Germline CDR1 reads MNHNS; CDR2 reads SASEGT. The V end was cut by 2 bases, the J end by 3 bases, with 11 bases between. CDR3 in amino acids: CASSELQVRYNEQFF. For the CDR3, the DNA is TGTGCCAGCAGTGAATTACAGGTGCGCTACAATGAGCAGTTCTTC.

The chain recombines TRBV19 with TRBJ1-2; TRBD1 aligns across 10 bases. This CDR3 has 15 amino acids. V was clipped by 5 bases and J by 10 bases; unmatched bases: 13. The V gene's germline CDR1 is LNHDA and CDR2 SQIVND (reference sequence). The CDR3 loop is CASSLRTGGRLIYTF. DNA for the CDR3: TGTGCCAGTAGTCTTCGGACAGGGGGGCGCCTAATCTACACCTTC.

The count of this clone is one. J is TRBJ2-7 and V is TRBV15; possibly TRBD1 for D (6 bases). The length of the CDR3 is 13 residues. V was pared by 8 bases and J by 1 base, with 12 bases between. Looked up from germline, CDR1 is LNHNV and CDR2 is YYDKDF (reference sequence). In DNA form, the CDR3 reads TGTGCCACCTCGCCGGACAGATCCTACGAGCAGTACTTC. The encoded protein is CATSPDRSYEQYF.